This T cell receptor (beta chain) came from a study of T cells in localized non-small cell lung cancer. Study-wide findings and caveats: Maximal T cell clonality occurred in uninvolved adjacent lung, with tumor ranking below it. Greater blood T cell density accompanied longer overall survival.

This clone has a single count. Its specificity is unknown. TCRdb's table, derived via immunoSEQ multiplex PCR, lists solely in-frame clones and lacks some. This table has tens of thousands of clones, about nine tenths appearing once. The germline gives CDR1 MNHEY, CDR2 SVGAGI. The CDR3 is made up of 14 amino acids. V dropped 6 bases and J dropped 1; count of bases not matched to a gene: 3. V gene TRBV6-5 combines with J gene TRBJ1-3; 7 nucleotides line up with TRBD1. This TCR came from a female donor of 60 years or more with stage I squamous cell lung carcinoma. Specimen: peripheral blood, collected before any cancer treatment. CDR3 protein: CASSKQGSGNTIYF. DNA for the CDR3: TGTGCCAGCAGCAAACAGGGGTCTGGAAACACCATATATTTT.